This T cell receptor beta chain was recorded in a study of blood T cell repertoires in COVID-19. In germline, CDR1 is MNHNY, CDR2 SVGAGI (reference sequence). The CDR3 has 14 residues. The V gene lost 6 bases and the J gene lost 9 bases, with 15 bases spanning the gap. Sequencing was performed with immunoSEQ multiplex PCR; in TCRdb, only in-frame clones are kept and a portion is missing. The repertoire consists of approximately 87,000 clones, with more than 85% occurring once and the leading ten covering about 15%. The origin of this receptor is a man aged 65 to 79 with active or convalescent COVID-19. Sequences were obtained from peripheral blood. V is TRBV6-6 and J is TRBJ1-6; D call uncertain. CDR3 protein: CASSQTVRGSPLHF. In nucleotides, the CDR3 is TGTGCCAGCAGCCAGACCGTCCGGGGTTCACCCCTCCACTTT.